This T cell receptor beta chain was found in a study of CD8 T cells in ankylosing spondylitis. The study's findings and limits: In ankylosing spondylitis patients, matched synovial fluid reportedly showed significant enrichment of disease-linked clones.

This CDR3 has 13 residues. With 6 bases removed from V and 5 bases from J, the gap between germline ends came to 16 bases. Germline V gene data show CDR1 as DFQATT and CDR2 as SNEGSKA (reference sequence). Quantitative 5'-RACE was performed with molecular barcodes, and it yielded the TCR beta libraries. TCRdb independently ran MiXCR on the 5' RACE reads; one entry per CDR3 protein. The repertoire holds approximately 250,000 distinct CDR3 sequences, with approximately 8% as singletons. This clonotype showed up many times. The target antigen is unknown. This TCR was recovered from a female donor with ankylosing spondylitis or in good health (not recorded which). This chain links TRBV20-1 with TRBJ1-1; D perhaps matches TRBD1 (5 bases). What was sequenced was blood, either unsorted or a sorted T cell fraction (not recorded which). For the CDR3, the DNA is TGCAGTGCCCCCTCGATGGGGGGAACTGAAGCTTTCTTT. Its translation is CSAPSMGGTEAFF.